This T cell receptor beta chain derives from a study of blood T cell repertoires in COVID-19. The repertoire was sequenced with immunoSEQ multiplex PCR; TCRdb's copy has only in-frame clones and lacks some. The table includes fewer than 140,000 clones, roughly four fifths detected once. The germline V and J ends were trimmed by 1 base and 8 bases, with 21 bases remaining between them. Germline loops: CDR1 LGHDT, CDR2 YNNKEL (reference sequence). The CDR3 contains 17 residues. The chain employs TRBV3-1 (or the pseudogene TRBV3-2) and TRBJ2-1; possible D gene TRBD1, 5 bases. This clonotype originated in an elderly man with COVID-19, enrolled during active disease. Sequencing input: peripheral blood. The CDR3 DNA reads as TGTGCCAGCAGCCAAGTCGCAGGGAAAAACCCTGCAGATGAGCAGTTCTTC. Its translation is CASSQVAGKNPADEQFF.